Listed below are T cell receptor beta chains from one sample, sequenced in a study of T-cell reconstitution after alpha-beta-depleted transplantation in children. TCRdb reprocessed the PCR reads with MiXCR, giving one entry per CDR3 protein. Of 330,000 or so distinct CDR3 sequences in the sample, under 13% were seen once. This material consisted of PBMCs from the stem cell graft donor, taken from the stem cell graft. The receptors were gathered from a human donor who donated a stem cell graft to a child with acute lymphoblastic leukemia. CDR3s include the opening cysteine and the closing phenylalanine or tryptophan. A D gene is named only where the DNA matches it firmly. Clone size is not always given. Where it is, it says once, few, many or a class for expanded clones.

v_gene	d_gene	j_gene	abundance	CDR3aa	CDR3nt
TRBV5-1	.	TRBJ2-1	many	CASGSGASSYNEQFF	TGCGCCAGCGGTTCGGGGGCGAGCTCCTACAATGAGCAGTTCTTC
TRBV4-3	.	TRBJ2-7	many	CASSPEHSPSYEQYF	TGCGCCAGCAGCCCCGAACACAGTCCCTCCTACGAGCAGTACTTC
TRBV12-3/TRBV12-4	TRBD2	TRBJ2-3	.	CASSSLRGSGTDTQYF	TGTGCCAGCAGCAGCCTGCGGGGGTCCGGCACAGATACGCAGTATTTT
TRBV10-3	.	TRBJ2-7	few	CAISSTGWGDEQYF	TGTGCCATCAGCTCAACAGGTTGGGGCGACGAGCAGTACTTC
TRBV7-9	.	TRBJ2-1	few	CASSSNNEQFF	TGTGCCAGCAGCTCTAACAATGAGCAGTTCTTC
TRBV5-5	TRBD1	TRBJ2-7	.	CASSSGQSLYEQYF	TGTGCCAGCAGCTCGGGACAGAGCCTCTACGAGCAGTACTTC
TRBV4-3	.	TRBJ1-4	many	CASSLGASTNEKLFF	TGCGCCAGCAGCCTCGGGGCATCAACTAATGAAAAACTGTTTTTT
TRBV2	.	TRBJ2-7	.	CASSELRSADYEQYF	TGTGCCAGCAGTGAATTACGAAGTGCGGACTACGAGCAGTACTTC
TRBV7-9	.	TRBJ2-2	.	CASSLLRNTGELFF	TGTGCCAGCAGCTTATTAAGGAACACCGGGGAGCTGTTTTTT
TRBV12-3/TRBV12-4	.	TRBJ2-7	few	CASSWGQRVAPAYEQYF	TGTGCCAGCAGTTGGGGCCAAAGGGTTGCCCCCGCCTACGAGCAGTACTTC
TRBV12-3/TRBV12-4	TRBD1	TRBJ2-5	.	CASSGRDRGFGETQYF	TGTGCCAGCAGTGGCCGGGACAGGGGGTTTGGAGAGACCCAGTACTTC
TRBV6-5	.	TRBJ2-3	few	CASSYQRLGVGDTQYF	TGTGCCAGCAGTTACCAGAGACTAGGAGTAGGGGATACGCAGTATTTT
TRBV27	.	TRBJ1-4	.	CASSLRPVGGKLFF	TGTGCCAGCAGTTTGCGGCCCGTCGGTGGAAAACTGTTTTTT
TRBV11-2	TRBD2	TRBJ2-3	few	CASSFVPPGLAGGPRDTQYF	TGTGCCAGCAGCTTCGTACCTCCGGGACTAGCGGGAGGGCCAAGGGATACGCAGTATTTT
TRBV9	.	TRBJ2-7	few	CASSGTLAAYEQYF	TGTGCCAGCAGCGGAACATTAGCGGCCTACGAGCAGTACTTC
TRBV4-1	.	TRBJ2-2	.	CASSQGSDTGELFF	TGCGCCAGCAGCCAAGGATCGGACACCGGGGAGCTGTTTTTT
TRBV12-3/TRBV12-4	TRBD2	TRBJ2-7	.	CASKGLAGGPGYEQYF	TGTGCCAGCAAGGGACTAGCGGGAGGGCCGGGTTACGAGCAGTACTTC
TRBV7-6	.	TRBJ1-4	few	CASSLTSAEKLFF	TGTGCCAGCAGCTTAACATCTGCGGAAAAACTGTTTTTT
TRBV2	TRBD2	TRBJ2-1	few	CASSGRAGRGYNEQFF	TGTGCCAGCAGTGGACGAGCGGGGAGGGGATACAATGAGCAGTTCTTC
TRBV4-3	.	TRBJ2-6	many	CASSQEEGTGANVLTF	TGCGCCAGCAGCCAGGAGGAGGGCACTGGGGCCAACGTCCTGACTTTC
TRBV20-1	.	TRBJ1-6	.	CSARGGSAPGLSSYNSPLHF	TGCAGTGCTAGGGGTGGGTCAGCCCCCGGCCTTAGCTCCTATAATTCACCCCTCCACTTT
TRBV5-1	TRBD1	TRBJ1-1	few	CASTSQGARTEAFF	TGCGCCAGCACGAGTCAGGGGGCGCGGACTGAAGCTTTCTTT
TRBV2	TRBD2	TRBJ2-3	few	CAGKSGSPTDTQYF	TGTGCCGGAAAAAGCGGGAGCCCCACAGATACGCAGTATTTT
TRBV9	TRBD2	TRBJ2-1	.	CASSPRASGRANEQFF	TGTGCCAGCAGCCCGAGGGCCAGCGGGAGGGCCAATGAGCAGTTCTTC
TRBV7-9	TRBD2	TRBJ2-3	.	CASSSSSGSRTDTQYF	TGTGCCAGCAGCTCATCTAGCGGGAGTCGGACAGATACGCAGTATTTT
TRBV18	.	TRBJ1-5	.	CASSLREDQPQHF	TGTGCCAGCTCGCTCCGTGAGGATCAGCCCCAGCATTTT
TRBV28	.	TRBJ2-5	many	CASSLWGRGETQYF	TGTGCCAGCAGTTTATGGGGCAGGGGAGAGACCCAGTACTTC
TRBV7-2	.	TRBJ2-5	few	CASSPTPRIGTQYF	TGTGCCAGCAGCCCAACCCCCAGGATCGGGACCCAGTACTTC
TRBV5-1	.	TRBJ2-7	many	CASSVLIGTDYEQYF	TGCGCCAGCAGCGTCTTGATCGGGACGGACTACGAGCAGTACTTC
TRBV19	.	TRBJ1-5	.	CASSVYEKNQPQHF	TGTGCCAGTAGTGTCTACGAGAAGAATCAGCCCCAGCATTTT
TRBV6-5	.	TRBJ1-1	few	CASSYSGLMNTEAFF	TGTGCCAGCAGTTACTCGGGACTTATGAACACTGAAGCTTTCTTT
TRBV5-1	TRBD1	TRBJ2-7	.	CASSRNPQGTGGYEQYF	TGCGCCAGCAGCCGAAATCCCCAAGGGACAGGGGGCTACGAGCAGTACTTC
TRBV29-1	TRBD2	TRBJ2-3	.	CSVEGQTSGPTDTQYF	TGCAGCGTTGAAGGCCAGACTAGCGGACCCACAGATACGCAGTATTTT
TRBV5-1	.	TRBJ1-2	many	CASSLDGTADDYTF	TGCGCCAGCAGCTTGGATGGGACGGCGGATGACTACACCTTC
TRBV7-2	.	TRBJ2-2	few	CASSYLGGGLTGELFF	TGTGCCAGCAGCTACTTAGGAGGAGGTCTTACCGGGGAGCTGTTTTTT
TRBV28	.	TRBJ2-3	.	CASSYRTGVADTQYF	TGTGCCAGCAGTTATCGAACCGGAGTCGCAGATACGCAGTATTTT
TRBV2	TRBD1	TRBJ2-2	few	CASSGDRGRSGELFF	TGTGCCAGCAGTGGAGACAGGGGGCGATCCGGGGAGCTGTTTTTT
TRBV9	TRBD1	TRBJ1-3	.	CASSVTGGQGNTIYF	TGTGCCAGCAGCGTGACAGGGGGCCAGGGAAACACCATATATTTT
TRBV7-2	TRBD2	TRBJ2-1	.	CASSLVGGGSYNEQFF	TGTGCCAGCAGCTTAGTAGGCGGGGGCTCCTACAATGAGCAGTTCTTC
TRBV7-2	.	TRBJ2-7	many	CASSLGLVRVSYEQYF	TGTGCCAGCAGCTTAGGACTAGTTAGGGTATCCTACGAGCAGTACTTC
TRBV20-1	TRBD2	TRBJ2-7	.	CSAKAGGLIYEQYF	TGCAGTGCGAAGGCGGGGGGGTTGATCTACGAGCAGTACTTC
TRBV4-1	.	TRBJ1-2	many	CASSQDEEEGYGYTF	TGCGCCAGCAGCCAAGATGAGGAGGAGGGCTATGGCTACACCTTC